Listed below are T cell receptor beta chains from one sample, sequenced in a study of blood T cell repertoires in COVID-19. Repertoires were generated with immunoSEQ multiplex PCR, while TCRdb's copy carries only in-frame clones and drops some. Found here are about 160,000 clones, around 93% of them singletons; the top ten hold around 4.6%. Sequencing was performed on peripheral blood. The receptors here all came from a young man with COVID-19, enrolled during active disease. The CDR3 runs from the conserved cysteine through the conserved F or W. Each record gives: D gene, V gene, clone size, J gene, CDR3 DNA, CDR3 protein. The D gene is left open where the match is weak. Size is stated for part of the rows, as once, few or many counts, or as a class when the clone is expanded.

TRBD1,TRBV7-3,-,TRBJ2-1,TGTGCCAGCAGCCGGACAGGGGATTACAATGAGCAGTTCTTC,CASSRTGDYNEQFF
TRBD1,TRBV5-4,-,TRBJ2-5,TGTGCCAGCAGCGACGGGACAGGGGGAGAGACCCAGTACTTC,CASSDGTGGETQYF
TRBD2,TRBV11-3,-,TRBJ2-3,TGTGCCAGCAGCTCACTCCTAGCGGGGGGAGACACAGATACGCAGTATTTT,CASSSLLAGGDTDTQYF
-,TRBV28,-,TRBJ2-6,TGTGCCAGCAGTTTAAGGGGTGGGGCCAACGTCCTGACTTTC,CASSLRGGANVLTF
TRBD2,TRBV19,-,TRBJ2-7,TGTGCCAGTTTGCTAGCGGGGGGGAAGGGTTACGAGCAGTACTTC,CASLLAGGKGYEQYF
-,TRBV7-9,-,TRBJ2-2,TGTGCCAGCAGCTCCCCCGGACAGAGTTACACCGGGGAGCTGTTTTTT,CASSSPGQSYTGELFF
-,TRBV24-1,once,TRBJ1-2,TGTGCCACCAGTGATTTGCCGGGAGTCGGCTACACCTTC,CATSDLPGVGYTF
-,TRBV11-1,-,TRBJ2-3,TGTGCCAGCAGCCTACCGATCCTGACGGAGCCAGATACGCAGTATTTT,CASSLPILTEPDTQYF
TRBD1,TRBV7-8,-,TRBJ2-3,TGTGCCAGCAGCTTAGTGGGGGGACAGGGGATAGAACGCACAGATACGCAGTATTTT,CASSLVGGQGIERTDTQYF
TRBD2,TRBV6-4,-,TRBJ2-1,TGTGCCAGCAGTGACTCGACTAGCGGGAGCAATGAGCAGTTCTTC,CASSDSTSGSNEQFF
-,TRBV2,-,TRBJ1-3,TGTGCCAGCAGTGAATATCAGGGATTCGGAAACACCATATATTTT,CASSEYQGFGNTIYF
-,TRBV20-1,-,TRBJ2-3,TGCAGTGCTAGTCAGGGGAGCACAGATACGCAGTATTTT,CSASQGSTDTQYF
-,TRBV11-3,-,TRBJ2-5,TGTGCCAGCAGCTTTTCAGGTCAAGAGACCCAGTACTTC,CASSFSGQETQYF
TRBD2,TRBV4-3,-,TRBJ2-1,TGCGCCAGCAGCCAAGTTTGGGGGACTAGCGGGAATTATGGGACGAATGAGCAGTTCTTC,CASSQVWGTSGNYGTNEQFF
-,TRBV19,-,TRBJ1-2,TGTGCCAGTAGTATAGGGACTGATAACTATGGCTACACCTTC,CASSIGTDNYGYTF
-,TRBV9,-,TRBJ2-7,TGTGCCAGCAGCGTAAACTGGGGACTGGGTTACGAGCAGTACTTC,CASSVNWGLGYEQYF
-,TRBV6-6,-,TRBJ1-5,TGTGCCAGCAGTCCACGGGGGGAGTCCAATCAGCCCCAGCATTTT,CASSPRGESNQPQHF
-,TRBV6-6,-,TRBJ1-1,TGTGCCAGCATCAACAGGGTTCTCTTAGCTTTCTTT,CASINRVLLAFF
TRBD1,TRBV29-1,-,TRBJ1-5,TGCAGCGTTCGGACAGGGGTCAATCAGCCCCAGCATTTT,CSVRTGVNQPQHF
TRBD2,TRBV3-1/TRBV3-2,-,TRBJ2-3,TGTGCCAGCAGCCCCCGACTAGCGGGAGGGAGAGATACGCAGTATTTT,CASSPRLAGGRDTQYF